This T cell receptor beta chain stems from a study of blood T cell repertoires in COVID-19. Original methodology: The assay estimated nucleated cells by amplifying reference gene primers. Measured with immunoSEQ multiplex PCR; TCRdb has only the in-frame clones, and not every one. For V, J and clone size, that table is used; D and trimming come from the DNA. This sample has around 260,000 clones, with 85% to 90% found just once. This clone was seen a few times. The CDR3 runs 16 residues. V lost 5 bases and J lost 7; bases outside the gene matches: 14. Germline CDR1 is SEHNR and CDR2 is FQNEAQ (reference sequence).

The genes are TRBV7-9 and TRBJ2-1, with 7 nucleotides matching TRBD1. Specimen: peripheral blood. The TCR was taken from a human donor in a cohort sampled during active COVID-19. The CDR3 spells CASSPLRDSLGNEQFF. For the CDR3, the DNA is TGTGCCAGCAGCCCCCTCCGGGACAGTCTCGGTAATGAGCAGTTCTTC.